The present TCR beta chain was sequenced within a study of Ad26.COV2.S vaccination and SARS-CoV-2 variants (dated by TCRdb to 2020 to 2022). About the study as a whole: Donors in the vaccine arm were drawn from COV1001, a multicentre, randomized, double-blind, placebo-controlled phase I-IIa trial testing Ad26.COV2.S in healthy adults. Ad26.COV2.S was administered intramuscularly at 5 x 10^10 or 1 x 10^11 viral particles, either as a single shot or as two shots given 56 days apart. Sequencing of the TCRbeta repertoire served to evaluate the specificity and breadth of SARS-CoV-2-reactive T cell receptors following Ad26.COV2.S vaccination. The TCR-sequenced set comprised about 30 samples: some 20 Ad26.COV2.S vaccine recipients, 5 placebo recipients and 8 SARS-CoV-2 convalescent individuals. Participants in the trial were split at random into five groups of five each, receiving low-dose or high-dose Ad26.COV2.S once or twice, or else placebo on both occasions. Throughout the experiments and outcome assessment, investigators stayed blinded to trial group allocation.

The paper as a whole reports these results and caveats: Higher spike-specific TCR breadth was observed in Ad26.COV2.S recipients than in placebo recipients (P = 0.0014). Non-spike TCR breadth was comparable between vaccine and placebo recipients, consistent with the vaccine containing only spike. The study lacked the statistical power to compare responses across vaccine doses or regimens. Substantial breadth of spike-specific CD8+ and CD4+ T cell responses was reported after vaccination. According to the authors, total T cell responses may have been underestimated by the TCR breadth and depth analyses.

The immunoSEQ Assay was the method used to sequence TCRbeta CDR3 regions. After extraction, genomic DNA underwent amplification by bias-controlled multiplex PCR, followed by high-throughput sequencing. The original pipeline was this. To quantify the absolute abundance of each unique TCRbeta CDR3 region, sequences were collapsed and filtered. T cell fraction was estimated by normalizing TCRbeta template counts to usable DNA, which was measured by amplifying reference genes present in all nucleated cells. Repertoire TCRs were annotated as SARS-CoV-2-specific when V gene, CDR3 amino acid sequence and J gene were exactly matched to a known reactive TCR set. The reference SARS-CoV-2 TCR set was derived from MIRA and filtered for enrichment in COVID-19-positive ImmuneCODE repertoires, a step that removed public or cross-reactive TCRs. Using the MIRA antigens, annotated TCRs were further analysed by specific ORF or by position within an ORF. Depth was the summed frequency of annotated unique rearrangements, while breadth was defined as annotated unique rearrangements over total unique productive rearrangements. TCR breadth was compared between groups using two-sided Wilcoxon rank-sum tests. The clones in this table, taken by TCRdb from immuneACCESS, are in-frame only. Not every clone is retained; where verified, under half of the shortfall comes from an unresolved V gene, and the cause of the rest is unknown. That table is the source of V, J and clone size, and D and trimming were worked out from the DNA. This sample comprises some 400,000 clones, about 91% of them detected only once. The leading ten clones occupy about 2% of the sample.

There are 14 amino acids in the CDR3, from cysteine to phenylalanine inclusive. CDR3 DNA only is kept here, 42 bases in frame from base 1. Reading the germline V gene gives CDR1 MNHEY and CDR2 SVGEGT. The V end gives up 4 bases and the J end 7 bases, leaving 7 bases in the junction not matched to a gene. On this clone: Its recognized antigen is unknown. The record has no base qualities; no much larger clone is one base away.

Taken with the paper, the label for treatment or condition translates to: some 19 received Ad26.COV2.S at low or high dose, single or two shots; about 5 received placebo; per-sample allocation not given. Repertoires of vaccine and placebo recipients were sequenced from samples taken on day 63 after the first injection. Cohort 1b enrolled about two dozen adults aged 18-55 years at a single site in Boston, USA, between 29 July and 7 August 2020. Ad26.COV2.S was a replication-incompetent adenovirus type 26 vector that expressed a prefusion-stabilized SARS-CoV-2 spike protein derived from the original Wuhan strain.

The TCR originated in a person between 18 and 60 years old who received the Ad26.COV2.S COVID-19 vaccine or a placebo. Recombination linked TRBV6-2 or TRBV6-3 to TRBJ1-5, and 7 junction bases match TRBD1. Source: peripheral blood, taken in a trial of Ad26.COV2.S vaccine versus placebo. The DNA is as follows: TGTGCCAGCAGTTCGCGACAGGGTAGGCAGCCCCAGCATTTT. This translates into CASSSRQGRQPQHF.